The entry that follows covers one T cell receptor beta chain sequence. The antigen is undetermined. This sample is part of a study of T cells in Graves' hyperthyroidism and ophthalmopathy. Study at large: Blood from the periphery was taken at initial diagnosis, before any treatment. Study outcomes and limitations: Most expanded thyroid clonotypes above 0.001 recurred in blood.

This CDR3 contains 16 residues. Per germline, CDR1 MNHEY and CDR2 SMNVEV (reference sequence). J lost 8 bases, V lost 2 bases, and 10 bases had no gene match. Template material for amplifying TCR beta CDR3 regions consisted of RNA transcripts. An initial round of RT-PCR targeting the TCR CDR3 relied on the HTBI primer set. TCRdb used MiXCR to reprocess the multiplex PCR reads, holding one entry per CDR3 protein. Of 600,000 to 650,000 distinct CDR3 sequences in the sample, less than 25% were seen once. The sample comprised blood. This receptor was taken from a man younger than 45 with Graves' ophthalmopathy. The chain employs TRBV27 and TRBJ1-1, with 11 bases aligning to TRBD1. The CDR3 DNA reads TGTGCCAGCAGTTTACAGGGACAGGGACAGGGGGGAGAAGCTTTCTTT. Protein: CASSLQGQGQGGEAFF.